A single sample gave rise to the 3 T cell receptor beta chains below, sequenced in a study of blood T cell repertoires in COVID-19. Data came from immunoSEQ multiplex PCR; TCRdb stores just in-frame clones and leaves some out. Among 350,000 to 450,000 clones listed, roughly 90% were seen once. Sequenced material: PBMCs or T cells enriched from blood (not recorded which). Receptor source: a woman in her late teens or twenties who had been exposed to COVID-19.

J is TRBJ2-1 and V is TRBV5-1, with TRBD2 matching 10 bases. The germline V gene encodes CDR1 SGHRS and CDR2 YFSETQ. V lost 2 bases, J lost 7 bases, and 6 bases stayed unmatched. The CDR3 contains 15 residues. The CDR3: CASSLLAGGPNEQFF. Here the CDR3 DNA reads TGCGCCAGCAGCTTATTAGCGGGGGGTCCAAATGAGCAGTTCTTC.

In regard to this clone: The identical CDR3 is also encoded by other nucleotide sequences in the sample. The rearrangement links TRBV2 to TRBJ2-7; D may be TRBD1 (6 bases). This CDR3 is 12 amino acids long. Germline loops: CDR1 SNHLY, CDR2 FYNNEI. With 5 bases removed from V and 2 bases from J, the gap between germline ends came to 7 bases. The CDR3 nucleotides read TGTGCCAGCAGTCGGGACACCTACGAGCAGTACTTC. This sequence encodes CASSRDTYEQYF.

The chain has TRBV18 and TRBJ2-3; D not resolved. Trimming stripped 6 bases from V and 2 bases from J, with 9 bases between. Germline-derived CDR1 and CDR2 are KGHSH and LQKENI. The CDR3 runs to 13 residues. DNA for the CDR3: TGTGCCAGCTCCACAGACCTCACAGATACGCAGTATTTT. This sequence encodes CASSTDLTDTQYF.